These 18 T cell receptor beta chains share one sample of origin, sequenced in a study of T cells in Graves' hyperthyroidism and ophthalmopathy. RNA transcripts were the template for amplifying TCR beta CDR3 regions. Primed by the HTBI set, a first-round RT-PCR was run on the TCR CDR3. TCRdb reprocessed the multiplex PCR reads with MiXCR, giving one entry per CDR3 protein. This table has around 620,000 distinct CDR3 sequences, roughly 15% appearing once. What was sequenced was blood. Receptors were obtained from a woman under 40 with Graves' hyperthyroidism.

This clonotype was counted at least ten times. V and J are TRBV29-1 and TRBJ2-7, with D perhaps TRBD2 (6 bases). V lost 7 bases and J 1 base, leaving 11 bases between the germline ends. CDR3 length equals 12 residues. Germline V lookup: CDR1 SQVTM, CDR2 ANQGSEA. CDR3 region: CSAGTASYEQYF. CDR3 bases: TGCAGCGCCGGGACTGCATCCTACGAGCAGTACTTC.

This clonotype was counted at least ten times. This chain joins TRBV20-1 and TRBJ1-1; perhaps TRBD1 as D (5 bases). This CDR3 is 15 amino acids long. Trimming left V 2 bases short and J 4 bases short, with 17 bases between. In germline, CDR1 is DFQATT, CDR2 SNEGSKA (reference sequence). CDR3 amino acids: CSARLQQGWGTEAFF. In nucleotides, the CDR3 is TGCAGTGCTAGATTACAGCAGGGCTGGGGCACTGAAGCTTTCTTT.

This clonotype has a count of ten or more. The V call is TRBV7-9, the J call TRBJ2-6; no firm D call. The CDR3 sequence is 14 residues long. Germline CDR1 is SEHNR and CDR2 is FQNEAQ (reference sequence). V dropped 0 bases and J dropped 3 bases, with 3 bases sitting between them. CDR3 region: CASSLALGANVLTF. The CDR3 DNA is TGTGCCAGCAGCTTAGCGCTTGGGGCCAACGTCCTGACTTTC.

Turning to this clonotype: A much larger clone lies one base from this, so it may be a read error. The V gene is TRBV2, the J gene TRBJ1-3; TRBD1 agrees at 7 bases. Germline V CDR1 and CDR2: SNHLY, FYNNEI. The length of the CDR3 is 15 residues. The CDR3, as DNA: TGTGCCAGCAGCCGGGACAGCTCGTTTGGAAACGCCATATATTTT. Protein product: CASSRDSSFGNAIYF.

The chain carries TRBV11-2 and TRBJ1-1; unclear D gene. Germline assignment: CDR1 SGHAT and CDR2 FQNNGV. Trimming removed 4 bases from V and 12 bases from J, with 18 bases in between. The CDR3 is 13 residues long. This CDR3 is CASSSGRTFVTFF. In nucleotides, the CDR3 is TGTGCCAGCAGCTCCGGGAGAACGTTTGTCACTTTCTTT.

This clonotype has a count of ten or more. V and J are TRBV28 and TRBJ2-7, with TRBD2 matching over 9 bases. V gave up 3 bases and J gave up 7 bases; unmatched junction bases: 7. CDR1 is MDHEN and CDR2 is SYDVKM in the germline V gene. The CDR3 length is 14 residues. The CDR3 region has the DNA TGTGCCAGCAGTTTCGGGACTAGCCTAGAGGAGCAGTACTTC. Its protein product is CASSFGTSLEEQYF.

This sequence joins TRBV3-1 and TRBJ2-5, with 10 positions matching TRBD1. Looked up from germline, CDR1 is LGHDT and CDR2 is YNNKEL (reference sequence). Unmatched junction bases numbered 10, after V lost 5 bases and J lost 4 bases. The CDR3 has 16 residues. CDR3: CASSARQGAVRETQYF. Written as DNA, the CDR3 is TGTGCCAGCAGCGCACGACAGGGGGCGGTAAGAGAGACCCAGTACTTC.

This clonotype was detected many times. CDR3 protein: CASSLGLGQVRDEQFF. The CDR3 DNA is TGTGCCAGCAGCTTAGGGCTGGGACAGGTGAGGGATGAGCAGTTCTTC. V gene TRBV7-3 combines with J gene TRBJ2-1, with 8 bases that match TRBD1. V lost 2 bases to trimming and J lost 8 bases; unmatched junction nucleotides: 11. In germline, CDR1 is SGHTA, CDR2 FQGTGA. This CDR3 region has 16 residues.

This clonotype was counted ten times or more. The rearrangement joins TRBV12-3 or TRBV12-4 to TRBJ2-5, with 10 bases fitting TRBD2. V was clipped by 6 bases and J by 7 bases; unmatched bases: 23. The CDR3 spans 19 residues. The CDR3 DNA follows: TGTGCCAGCAGCGGGTCGGGACTAGCGTGGGTACCAAGTCAGGGGACCCAGTACTTC. Translation gives CASSGSGLAWVPSQGTQYF.

Only a few counts were recorded for this clonotype. V gene TRBV11-3 combines with J gene TRBJ1-6; TRBD1 might be the D (5 bases). This CDR3 contains 19 residues. Between the trimmed V and J ends, which lost 5 bases and 0 bases, there was a span of 20 bases. Germline CDR1 and CDR2: SGHNT and YENEEA. This CDR3 reads CASSGSRDRRSSYNSPLHF. For the CDR3, the DNA is TGTGCCAGCAGCGGATCCCGGGACCGACGGAGCTCCTATAATTCACCCCTCCACTTT. The full variable domain, its missing parts supplied by reference TRBV11-3 and TRBJ1-6, is EAGVVQSPRYKIIEKKQPVAFWCNPISGHNTLYWYLQNLGQGPELLIRYENEEAVDDSQLPKDRFSAERLKGVDSTLKIQPAELGDSAVYLCASSGSRDRRSSYNSPLHFGNGTRLTVT.

The chain employs TRBV29-1 and TRBJ2-1; 9 bases match TRBD2. The CDR3 sequence is 16 residues long. Germline trimming cut 1 base from V and 4 bases from J; bases unmatched to any gene: 8. Germline values: CDR1 SQVTM, CDR2 ANQGSEA. Written as DNA, the CDR3 is TGCAGCGTTGAAGGGGAGGTAGCGGGAGTTTACAATGAGCAGTTCTTC. As protein: CSVEGEVAGVYNEQFF.

The V gene is TRBV5-1, the J gene TRBJ2-3; 7 nucleotides line up with TRBD2. This CDR3 spans 16 amino acids. The J segment lost 1 base and the V segment lost 0 bases, leaving 5 bases of the junction unmatched. Germline V gene sequence: CDR1 SGHRS, CDR2 YFSETQ. The CDR3 DNA is TGCGCCAGCAGCTTGGGGGCTAGCGGAGGCACAGATACGCAGTATTTT. The encoded protein is CASSLGASGGTDTQYF.

A few counts support this clonotype. The chain carries TRBV28 and TRBJ2-2, with D possibly being TRBD2 (6 bases). This CDR3 region has 14 residues. Germline CDR1 is MDHEN and CDR2 is SYDVKM. Trimming took 6 bases from V and 4 from J, leaving 12 bases between them. CDR3: CASRLRGTTGELFF. CDR3 nucleotides: TGTGCCAGCAGATTACGGGGGACCACCGGGGAGCTGTTTTTT.

The chain couples TRBV29-1 to TRBJ2-1; D ambiguous. The CDR3 spans 12 residues. The germline gives CDR1 SQVTM, CDR2 ANQGSEA. The V gene lost 0 bases and the J gene lost 10 bases, with 10 bases spanning the gap. The CDR3 sequence: CSVEDSFYEQFF. In DNA, the CDR3 is TGCAGCGTTGAAGACTCCTTCTACGAGCAGTTCTTC.

This clonotype came up many times. The V gene is TRBV6-1, the J gene TRBJ1-5, with 7 positions matching TRBD1. From germline, CDR1 is MNHNS and CDR2 SASEGT. V lost 7 bases, J lost 5 bases, and 8 bases stayed unmatched. This CDR3 has 14 amino acids. The CDR3 loop reads CASKKDRWDQPQHF. In DNA form, the CDR3 reads TGTGCCAGCAAAAAGGACAGGTGGGATCAGCCCCAGCATTTT.

V usage is TRBV2 and J usage is TRBJ2-1; D is perhaps TRBD2 (6 bases). This CDR3 is 14 amino acids long. Trimming took off 6 bases at V and 6 bases at J, with 15 bases between the two ends. Germline CDR1 is SNHLY and CDR2 is FYNNEI. CDR3 sequence (DNA): TGTGCCAGCAGCGCCGGGAGCGTCTCCAATGAGCAGTTCTTC. Its protein is CASSAGSVSNEQFF.

This clonotype was seen a few times. This chain links TRBV29-1 with TRBJ2-3; D call uncertain. Germline assignment: CDR1 SQVTM and CDR2 ANQGSEA. V was cut by 3 bases and J by 0 bases, with 13 bases left in between. The CDR3 runs 15 residues. The CDR3 bases are TGCAGCGTTGAGCACGGGCCGTCTAGCACAGATACGCAGTATTTT. This gives the protein CSVEHGPSSTDTQYF.

This clonotype occurred many times. The chain joins TRBV18 to TRBJ2-1; TRBD1 agrees at 8 bases. The CDR3 has 15 residues. V was pared by 3 bases and J by 6 bases, with 7 bases of the junction left unmatched. Germline V gives CDR1 KGHSH, CDR2 LQKENI. In nucleotides, the CDR3 is TGTGCCAGCTCACCGGCACAGGGGGTTCGCAATGAGCAGTTCTTC. Protein product: CASSPAQGVRNEQFF.